Listed here are 8 T cell receptor beta chains from one sample, sequenced in a study of shared clonotypes between healthy human individuals. The repertoire was sequenced with immunoSEQ multiplex PCR; TCRdb's copy has only in-frame clones and lacks some. The data hold around 1,900,000 clones, with 93% observed a single time. Naivety among CD8 cells was defined by CD45RO negativity and positive CCR7 selection, thereby excluding terminally differentiated effector memory CD45RA+ cells. Sequences were obtained from naive CD8+ T cells from PBMCs. Receptors were obtained from a man between 18 and 29 years old in good health. Some clones in this sample may be carry-over from other donors' samples.

J is TRBJ2-7 and V is TRBV6-5; no firm D call. Trimming removed 8 bases at V and 2 bases at J, with 10 bases between. Germline assignment: CDR1 MNHEY and CDR2 SVGAGI. The CDR3 is made up of 12 amino acids. The CDR3 DNA reads TGTGCCAGCGGACCGAGGACCTACGAGCAGTACTTC. It yields the protein CASGPRTYEQYF.

The V gene is TRBV7-8, the J gene TRBJ1-1; the D gene is possibly TRBD1 (5 bases). The germline V gene encodes CDR1 SGHVS and CDR2 FQNEAQ. The CDR3 is 13 amino acids. V shed 8 bases and J shed 3 bases, with 13 bases lying between them. The CDR3 nucleotides are TGTGCCAGCCACTGGAGAGGGGACACTGAAGCTTTCTTT. Its protein product is CASHWRGDTEAFF.

This sequence joins TRBV7-9 and TRBJ2-1, with TRBD1 identical over 8 bases. With 3 bases clipped from V and 8 bases from J, the junction kept 9 bases outside the gene matches. Looked up from germline, CDR1 is SEHNR and CDR2 is FQNEAQ (reference sequence). The CDR3 is 15 residues long. The CDR3 sequence is CASSFPGGLDYEQFF. In DNA, the CDR3 is TGTGCCAGCAGCTTCCCAGGGGGCTTGGATTATGAGCAGTTCTTC. The whole variable domain, remainder taken from reference TRBV7-9 and TRBJ2-1, is DTGVSQNPRHKITKRGQNVTFRCDPISEHNRLYWYRQTLGQGPEFLTYFQNEAQLEKSRLLSDRFSAERPKGSFSTLEIQRTEQGDSAMYLCASSFPGGLDYEQFFGPGTRLTVL.

This chain joins TRBV5-6 and TRBJ2-5, with D possibly matching TRBD2 (5 bases). Germline V gene lookup returns CDR1 SGHDT and CDR2 YYEEEE. This CDR3 contains 14 residues. Trimming pared 1 base from V and 4 bases from J, leaving 11 bases between. Here the CDR3 reads CASSLIARGETQYF. The CDR3 DNA reads TGTGCCAGCAGCTTGATAGCGAGAGGAGAGACCCAGTACTTC.

The CDR3 loop reads CASSFGRIAPDGYTF. The CDR3 DNA sequence: TGTGCCAGCAGTTTTGGCAGGATCGCTCCCGATGGCTACACCTTC. The chain couples TRBV27 to TRBJ1-2; D is uncertain. This CDR3 is 15 amino acids long. Germline CDR1 reads MNHEY; CDR2 reads SMNVEV (reference sequence). Trimming left V 3 bases short and J 6 bases short, with 17 bases between.

The rearrangement uses TRBV9 and TRBJ2-2, with 11 bases aligning to TRBD2. The CDR3 runs to 16 residues. The ends lost 4 bases at V and 7 bases at J; junction bases unmatched: 9. The germline V gene encodes CDR1 SGDLS and CDR2 YYNGEE. This chain's CDR3 is CASSFVAGGAGGELFF. CDR3 nucleotides: TGTGCCAGCAGCTTCGTAGCGGGAGGGGCTGGCGGGGAGCTGTTTTTT. The variable domain in full, completed from reference TRBV9 and TRBJ2-2, reads DSGVTQTPKHLITATGQRVTLRCSPRSGDLSVYWYQQSLDQGLQFLIQYYNGEERAKGNILERFSAQQFPDLHSELNLSSLELGDSALYFCASSFVAGGAGGELFFGEGSRLTVL.

Comments on this clone: Distinct nucleotide sequences in the sample also encode this CDR3. The chain combines TRBV27 with TRBJ2-7; 9 positions match TRBD1. J was trimmed by 4 bases and V by 2 bases; bases with no gene match: 6. Germline V lookup: CDR1 MNHEY, CDR2 SMNVEV (reference sequence). The CDR3 length is 15 residues. Written as DNA, the CDR3 is TGTGCCAGCAGTTTAACGGGGACAGGGATATACGAGCAGTACTTC. Protein: CASSLTGTGIYEQYF.

The J gene is TRBJ2-5, the V gene TRBV5-4; 7 bases map to TRBD2. Germline V lookup: CDR1 SGHNT, CDR2 YYREEE (reference sequence). This CDR3 contains 15 residues. With 1 base clipped from V and 1 base from J, the junction kept 4 bases outside the gene matches. The CDR3 is CASSLRRERQETQYF. In nucleotides, the CDR3 is TGTGCCAGCAGCTTGAGGCGGGAGCGCCAAGAGACCCAGTACTTC.